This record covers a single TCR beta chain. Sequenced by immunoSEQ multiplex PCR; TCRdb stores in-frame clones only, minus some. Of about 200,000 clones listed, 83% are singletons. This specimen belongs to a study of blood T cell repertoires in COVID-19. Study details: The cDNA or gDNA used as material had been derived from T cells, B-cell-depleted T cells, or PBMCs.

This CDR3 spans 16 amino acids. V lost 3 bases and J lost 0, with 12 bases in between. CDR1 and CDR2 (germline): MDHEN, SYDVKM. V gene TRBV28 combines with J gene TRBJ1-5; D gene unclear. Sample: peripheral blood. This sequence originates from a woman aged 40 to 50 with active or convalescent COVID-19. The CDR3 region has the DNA TGTGCCAGCAGTTTTAGAGGAAAAAGTAGCAATCAGCCCCAGCATTTT. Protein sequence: CASSFRGKSSNQPQHF.